Here is one TCR beta chain with its context. This clone's antigen is unknown. The sample holds no much larger clone one base away, and base qualities are not on file. TCRbeta CDR3 regions were immunosequenced from genomic DNA with the immunoSEQ Assay. Before high-throughput sequencing, the genomic DNA was amplified using bias-controlled multiplex PCR. The paper's processing steps were these. To quantify the absolute abundance of each unique TCRbeta CDR3 region, the sequences were collapsed and filtered. Clonality, defined as 1 minus Pielou's evenness, was calculated using productive rearrangements only. Clones with significantly greater frequencies in on-treatment versus baseline samples were identified using a previously published method. TCRdb stores this immuneACCESS table with in-frame sequences only. Part of the clones is absent; in the studies checked, under half of the shortfall reflects unresolved V genes, and no reason is known for the rest. The DNA was the basis for D and trimming; V, J and clone size are from that table. Here the sample has approximately 12,000 clones; roughly 60% occur a single time. The top ten hold around a quarter of the sample.

This sample is part of a study of sequential checkpoint blockade in melanoma (dated by TCRdb to between 2018 and 2020). Looking at the study overall: Patients were randomized 1:1 to first-line nivolumab followed by ipilimumab (arm A) or ipilimumab followed by nivolumab (arm B). Maintenance nivolumab came after each of the two trial sequences. The paper as a whole reports these results and caveats: Validation of the response-prediction model combining TCR metrics and mutation burden is needed in larger, independent patient cohorts.

According to the germline V gene, CDR1 reads SGDLS and CDR2 reads YYNGEE. V lost 0 bases and J lost 4 bases; the stretch between them is 17 bases long. Inclusive of the bounding cysteine and phenylalanine, the CDR3 is 17 residues long. Only CDR3 DNA is held: 51 bases, read in frame from base 1. What the treatment or condition label conveys for this sample: randomized to nivolumab then ipilimumab (arm A) or the reverse (arm B). No trial patient had received prior DNA-damaging chemotherapy. Live CD3+CD8+ cells negative for CD19 and CD56 were sorted from thawed PBMCs on a FACS Aria II flow cytometer. The samples were obtained from melanoma patients enrolled in CheckMate 064, an open-label, randomized phase II trial testing sequential checkpoint blockade. Peripheral blood mononuclear cells were collected by leukapheresis, purified with Ficoll-Paque, and frozen in human serum with approximately 10% DMSO. Purity of sorted blood CD3+CD8+ cells was verified at >98% immediately after sorting, followed by DNA extraction.

The sequenced sample was CD8+ T cells sorted from blood (inferred from file names), obtained from a patient given nivolumab and ipilimumab in sequence. The rearrangement combines TRBV9 with TRBJ2-1; 6 matching bases give a weak D call of TRBD2. This TCR was sampled from a human donor with melanoma. In nucleotide form, the sequence is TGTGCCAGCAGCGTAGTCGGCTATGCGGGAACTTACAATGAGCAGTTCTTC. Its protein product is CASSVVGYAGTYNEQFF.